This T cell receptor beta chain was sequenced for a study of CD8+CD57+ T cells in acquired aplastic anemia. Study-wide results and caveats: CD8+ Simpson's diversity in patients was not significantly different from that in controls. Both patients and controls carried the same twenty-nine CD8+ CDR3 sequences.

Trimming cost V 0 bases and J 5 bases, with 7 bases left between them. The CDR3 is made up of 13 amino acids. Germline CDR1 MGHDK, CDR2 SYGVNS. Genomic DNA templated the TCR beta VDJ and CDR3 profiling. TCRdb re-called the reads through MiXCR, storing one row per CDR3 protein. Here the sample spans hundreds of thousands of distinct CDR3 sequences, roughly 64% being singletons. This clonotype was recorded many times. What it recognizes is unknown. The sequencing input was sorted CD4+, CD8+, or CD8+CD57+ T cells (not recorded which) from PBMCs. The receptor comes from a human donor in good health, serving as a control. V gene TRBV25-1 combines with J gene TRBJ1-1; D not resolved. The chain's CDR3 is CASSEYGLTEAFF. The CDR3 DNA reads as TGTGCCAGCAGTGAATACGGGTTGACTGAAGCTTTCTTT.